These 32 T cell receptor beta chains originate from one sample sequenced in a study of response to subunit inactivated influenza vaccine. TCRdb analysed the RT-PCR reads with MiXCR anew, one entry per CDR3 protein. The sample comprises fewer than 600,000 distinct CDR3 sequences, around 7.9% of which are singletons, and about an eighth rests with the top ten. The sequenced sample was PBMCs from blood, obtained around 25 months after vaccination. The receptors shown here come from a man between 50 and 69 years old who received an inactivated influenza vaccine.

V is TRBV10-3 and J is TRBJ2-1; TRBD2 matches at 14 bases. The ends lost 0 bases at V and 6 bases at J; junction bases unmatched: 4. Germline V gene lookup returns CDR1 ENHRY and CDR2 SYGVKD. The CDR3 spans 17 residues. Here the CDR3 reads CAISESSGLAGVNEQFF. The CDR3 DNA reads as TGTGCCATCAGTGAGTCGTCGGGACTAGCGGGAGTCAATGAGCAGTTCTTC.

This clonotype was seen more than once but under ten times. The V call is TRBV20-1, the J call TRBJ2-5; TRBD2 agrees at 11 bases. Germline V gene lookup returns CDR1 DFQATT and CDR2 SNEGSKA (reference sequence). With 6 bases clipped from V and 5 bases from J, the junction kept 8 bases outside the gene matches. The CDR3 is 14 amino acids. In DNA form, the CDR3 reads TGCAGTGCCCAGAAAAGACTAGCGGGGGAGACCCAGTACTTC. Its translation: CSAQKRLAGETQYF.

This clonotype came up many times. The chain uses TRBV12-3 or TRBV12-4 and TRBJ1-6; the match to TRBD1 covers 9 bases. The CDR3 totals 13 residues. Unmatched junction bases numbered 0, after V lost 6 bases and J lost 6 bases. The CDR3 nucleotides are TGTGCCAGCAGGGGACAGGGTAATTCACCCCTCCACTTT. Translating gives CASRGQGNSPLHF.

This clonotype turned up a few times. The J gene is TRBJ2-3, the V gene TRBV5-5; no definite D call. Germline V gene data show CDR1 as SGHKS and CDR2 as YYEKEE (reference sequence). The V and J ends lost 3 bases and 1 base respectively, with 12 bases between them. This CDR3 comprises 15 residues. CDR3 region: CASSWADLGTDTQYF. CDR3 sequence (DNA): TGTGCCAGCAGCTGGGCCGATCTAGGCACAGATACGCAGTATTTT.

The chain couples TRBV9 to TRBJ2-4, with D tentatively TRBD2 (7 bases). Trimming stripped 0 bases from V and 7 bases from J, with 14 bases between. This CDR3 is built from 15 residues. Germline assignment: CDR1 SGDLS and CDR2 YYNGEE. The CDR3 sequence is CASSVGGGLYNIQYF. CDR3 sequence (DNA): TGTGCCAGCAGCGTAGGGGGGGGGCTTTACAACATTCAGTACTTC.

The table lists this clonotype with a few counts. V is TRBV20-1 and J is TRBJ2-5; D may be TRBD1 (6 bases). Trimming removed 6 bases at V and 0 bases at J, with 14 bases between. This CDR3 is built from 14 residues. Germline V gene data show CDR1 as DFQATT and CDR2 as SNEGSKA (reference sequence). The CDR3 DNA follows: TGCAGTGCCAGGGACACCAGTTACCAAGAGACCCAGTACTTC. Residues: CSARDTSYQETQYF.

This clonotype was counted only a few times. The CDR3 reads CASSSGYGALEQYF. Here the CDR3 DNA reads TGTGCCAGCAGTAGCGGGTATGGGGCGCTCGAGCAGTACTTC. V gene TRBV27 combines with J gene TRBJ2-7; a possible D gene is TRBD2 (6 bases). Trimming pared 5 bases from V and 6 bases from J, leaving 17 bases between. Germline V gives CDR1 MNHEY, CDR2 SMNVEV (reference sequence). This CDR3 is 14 amino acids long.

This clonotype was detected many times. V gene TRBV10-3 combines with J gene TRBJ2-1, with D uncertain. With 4 bases removed from V and 7 bases from J, the gap between germline ends came to 5 bases. This CDR3 comprises 11 residues. Germline values: CDR1 ENHRY, CDR2 SYGVKD. The CDR3 here is CAISAENEQFF. The CDR3 DNA is TGTGCCATCAGTGCTGAAAATGAGCAGTTCTTC.

This clonotype was recorded a few times. The chain carries TRBV28 and TRBJ2-1; D is unresolved. The CDR3 is made up of 15 amino acids. V was shortened by 6 bases and J by 8 bases, with 20 bases between the two germline ends. Looked up from germline, CDR1 is MDHEN and CDR2 is SYDVKM. CDR3 bases: TGTGCCAGCAGCCCTGATAGGGTATGGTCCGATGAGCAGTTCTTC. Its protein product is CASSPDRVWSDEQFF. Full variable domain (remainder filled in from reference TRBV28 and TRBJ2-1): DVKVTQSSRYLVKRTGEKVFLECVQDMDHENMFWYRQDPGLGLRLIYFSYDVKMKEKGDIPEGYSVSREKKERFSLILESASTNQTSMYLCASSPDRVWSDEQFFGPGTRLTVL.

The sample holds a few counts of this clonotype. This chain joins TRBV12-3 or TRBV12-4 and TRBJ2-1; a possible D gene is TRBD1 (6 bases). This CDR3 has 14 residues. Trimming shortened V by 2 bases and J by 6 bases, and 11 bases separated the two germline ends. This CDR3 is CASSLSSGANEQFF. CDR3 nucleotides: TGTGCCAGCAGTTTAAGTTCAGGGGCCAATGAGCAGTTCTTC.

V is TRBV30 and J is TRBJ2-7; 8 bases are a match to TRBD1. Germline CDR1 reads GTSNPN; CDR2 reads SVGIG (reference sequence). The CDR3 contains 12 residues. Losses at the gene ends were 2 bases for V and 6 bases for J; bases not matched to a gene: 3. The CDR3 coding sequence is TGTGCCTGGAGTCCGACAGGGGCCGAGCAGTACTTC. It encodes CAWSPTGAEQYF.

In its sample, this clonotype was seen many times. The V call is TRBV12-3 or TRBV12-4, the J call TRBJ2-2; 9 bases are shared with TRBD2. The ends lost 3 bases at V and 5 bases at J; junction bases unmatched: 10. This CDR3 region has 17 residues. The CDR3: CASSFRRREGPTGELFF. Written as DNA, the CDR3 is TGTGCCAGCAGTTTTAGGAGGCGGGAGGGGCCAACCGGGGAGCTGTTTTTT.

The chain joins TRBV5-1 to TRBJ2-3; the D gene is possibly TRBD2 (6 bases). Germline values: CDR1 SGHRS, CDR2 YFSETQ. The V gene lost 1 base and the J gene lost 6 bases, with 12 bases spanning the gap. CDR3 length: 14 amino acids. The chain's CDR3 is CASSLTGEWDTQYF. DNA for the CDR3: TGCGCCAGCAGCTTGACGGGAGAGTGGGATACGCAGTATTTT.

The chain links TRBV9 to TRBJ2-7; 7 bases match TRBD1. Germline lookup yields CDR1 SGDLS and CDR2 YYNGEE. Trimming removed 0 bases from V and 3 bases from J; junction bases left unmatched: 3. The CDR3 totals 14 residues. As DNA, the CDR3 is TGTGCCAGCAGCGTAGCTACAGGGGACTACGAGCAGTACTTC. Its protein product is CASSVATGDYEQYF.

Here the CDR3 reads CASSLESGRWITEAFF. CDR3 sequence (DNA): TGCGCCAGCAGCTTGGAGTCGGGACGGTGGATCACTGAAGCTTTCTTT. The chain combines TRBV5-1 with TRBJ1-1; D possibly corresponds to TRBD1 (5 bases). From germline, CDR1 is SGHRS and CDR2 YFSETQ. This CDR3 has 16 amino acids. V lost 0 bases to trimming and J lost 4 bases, with 16 bases between them.

This clonotype was seen at least ten times. The rearrangement links TRBV20-1 to TRBJ2-3; 14 bases fit TRBD2. Germline assignment: CDR1 DFQATT and CDR2 SNEGSKA (reference sequence). The ends lost 1 base at V and 5 bases at J; junction bases unmatched: 5. The CDR3 has 16 residues. The CDR3 loop is CSARGLAGGRGDTQYF. CDR3 coding DNA: TGCAGTGCTAGAGGACTAGCGGGAGGGAGAGGAGATACGCAGTATTTT.

In its sample, this clonotype was seen many times. This chain connects TRBV29-1 to TRBJ2-7; weak D call: TRBD1 (6 bases). Germline-derived CDR1 and CDR2 are SQVTM and ANQGSEA. The V and J ends lost 6 bases and 5 bases respectively, with 11 bases between them. The CDR3 loop spans 11 amino acids. The CDR3: CSVTGTNEQYF. CDR3 bases: TGCAGCGTGACCGGGACAAACGAGCAGTACTTC.

The chain is built from TRBV2 and TRBJ2-3, with TRBD2 identical over 10 bases. The CDR3 is 17 residues long. V shed 4 bases, J shed 5 bases, and the junction held 12 bases outside the gene matches. Germline-derived CDR1 and CDR2 are SNHLY and FYNNEI. CDR3 sequence: CASSGLAGANLLDTQYF. The CDR3 DNA is TGTGCCAGCAGTGGGCTAGCGGGGGCCAACTTATTAGATACGCAGTATTTT.

This clonotype appeared a few times. This sequence joins TRBV11-2 and TRBJ1-1; D uncertain. V gave up 2 bases and J gave up 5 bases, with 15 bases separating them. Germline values: CDR1 SGHAT, CDR2 FQNNGV. The CDR3 contains 15 residues. The CDR3: CASSLKWGSWTEAFF. In DNA, the CDR3 is TGTGCCAGCAGCTTAAAATGGGGAAGTTGGACTGAAGCTTTCTTT.

This clonotype was observed at least ten times. The chain recombines TRBV24-1 with TRBJ1-5, with a possible D match to TRBD1 (6 bases). Between the trimmed V and J ends, which lost 3 bases and 1 base, there was a span of 12 bases. The CDR3 runs to 16 residues. CDR1 KGHDR and CDR2 SFDVKD come from the germline V gene. The CDR3 region has the DNA TGTGCCACCAGTGATGGAAGGGGGACCAGCAATCAGCCCCAGCATTTT. Residues: CATSDGRGTSNQPQHF.

This chain uses TRBV7-9 with TRBJ2-7; D tentatively fits TRBD1 or TRBD2 (6 bases each). Trimming removed 1 base at V and 2 bases at J, with 18 bases between. CDR3 length: 17 residues. In germline, CDR1 is SEHNR, CDR2 FQNEAQ (reference sequence). The CDR3 spells CASSLVVAGDFTYEQYF. The DNA for the CDR3 is TGTGCCAGCAGCTTAGTTGTGGCAGGGGACTTCACCTACGAGCAGTACTTC.

Ten or more counts support this clonotype. The chain combines TRBV12-3 or TRBV12-4 with TRBJ1-2; TRBD1 aligns across 8 bases. CDR3 length equals 14 residues. Germline trimming cut 8 bases from V and 2 bases from J; bases unmatched to any gene: 7. As DNA, the CDR3 is TGTGCCAGCGACTACAGGGGGAGCAACTATGGCTACACCTTC. Residues: CASDYRGSNYGYTF.

In its sample, this clonotype was seen a few times. The V gene is TRBV20-1, the J gene TRBJ1-1; 12 bases align to TRBD1. The length of the CDR3 is 13 residues. V gave up 4 bases and J gave up 11 bases; unmatched junction bases: 8. CDR1 and CDR2 from the germline V gene are DFQATT and SNEGSKA (reference sequence). The CDR3 nucleotides read TGCAGTGCTAATCCGGGACAGGGGGCGCGGGCTTTCTTT. Translation: CSANPGQGARAFF.

V usage is TRBV20-1 and J usage is TRBJ2-7; 8 bases are a match to TRBD2. CDR3 length: 15 residues. Germline CDR1 is DFQATT and CDR2 is SNEGSKA (reference sequence). V gave up 2 bases and J gave up 7 bases; unmatched junction bases: 13. The CDR3 is CSARNGAAGVAEQYF. CDR3 bases: TGCAGTGCTAGAAATGGTGCAGCGGGAGTAGCTGAGCAGTACTTC.

This clonotype was counted many times. V and J are TRBV14 and TRBJ2-2; TRBD2 is a possible D gene (6 bases). CDR3 length: 16 residues. V lost 3 bases and J 0 bases, leaving 11 bases between the germline ends. Germline assignment: CDR1 SGHDN and CDR2 FVKESK. The CDR3 loop is CASSHIADSNTGELFF. CDR3 nucleotides: TGTGCCAGCAGCCATATAGCGGATTCGAACACCGGGGAGCTGTTTTTT.

This clonotype came up a few times. V gene TRBV4-3 combines with J gene TRBJ1-5; D unresolved. V lost 2 bases and J lost 3, with 11 bases in between. This CDR3 is 15 amino acids long. Germline lookup yields CDR1 LGHNA and CDR2 YSLEER. CDR3: CASSQTDGPNQPQHF. The CDR3, as DNA: TGCGCCAGCAGCCAAACGGACGGACCCAATCAGCCCCAGCATTTT.

V and J are TRBV20-1 and TRBJ2-5, with 7 positions matching TRBD2. CDR1 and CDR2 (germline): DFQATT, SNEGSKA (reference sequence). The J segment lost 4 bases and the V segment lost 3 bases, leaving 8 bases of the junction unmatched. This CDR3 is built from 14 residues. CDR3 DNA: TGCAGTGCTAGCTTAGCGGGCCCCGGAGAGACCCAGTACTTC. Protein sequence: CSASLAGPGETQYF.

Only a few counts were recorded for this clonotype. The V and J genes are TRBV5-6 and TRBJ1-1, with D tentatively TRBD1 (5 bases). The length of the CDR3 is 15 residues. Deletions cut 4 bases from V and 1 base from J, with 14 bases between. Germline V lookup: CDR1 SGHDT, CDR2 YYEEEE. The CDR3 coding sequence is TGTGCCAGCAGCGACCCTGGGGGTAAGAACACTGAAGCTTTCTTT. The encoded protein is CASSDPGGKNTEAFF.

This clonotype was counted between two and nine times. The chain employs TRBV4-3 and TRBJ1-6; possibly TRBD1 for D (5 bases). With 6 bases removed from V and 7 bases from J, the gap between germline ends came to 7 bases. This CDR3 has 12 amino acids. CDR1 is LGHNA and CDR2 is YSLEER in the germline V gene. This CDR3 reads CASSHRNSPLHF. CDR3 DNA sequence: TGCGCCAGCAGTCACAGGAATTCACCCCTCCACTTT.

This clonotype turned up a few times. This chain joins TRBV24-1 and TRBJ2-5; D possibly corresponds to TRBD1 (6 bases). CDR3 length: 18 amino acids. Deletions cut 4 bases from V and 0 bases from J, with 20 bases between. The germline CDR1 and CDR2 sequences are KGHDR and SFDVKD. The CDR3 protein is CATSESRGPRQDQETQYF. DNA for the CDR3: TGTGCCACCAGTGAGAGTCGGGGTCCCCGACAGGACCAAGAGACCCAGTACTTC.

This chain links TRBV2 with TRBJ2-1; D call uncertain. The CDR3 extends over 12 amino acids. The germline CDR1 and CDR2 sequences are SNHLY and FYNNEI. V dropped 4 bases and J dropped 7 bases, with 8 bases sitting between them. CDR3 sequence (DNA): TGTGCCAGCAGTGGGAACGGAAATGAGCAGTTCTTC. Translated: CASSGNGNEQFF.

The rearrangement joins TRBV20-1 to TRBJ2-3, with 13 bases fitting TRBD2. Trimming at V came to 4 bases and at J to 4 bases, leaving 2 bases not matched to a gene. The V gene's germline CDR1 is DFQATT and CDR2 SNEGSKA (reference sequence). The CDR3 runs to 14 residues. Here the CDR3 DNA reads TGCAGTGCTAAGACTAGCGGGAGGTCAGATACGCAGTATTTT. It yields the protein CSAKTSGRSDTQYF.